One sample yielded the 8 T cell receptor beta chains listed below, sequenced in a study of blood T cell repertoires in COVID-19. The repertoire was sequenced with immunoSEQ multiplex PCR; TCRdb's copy has only in-frame clones and lacks some. The sample has about 490,000 clones; 70% to 90% are singletons. Sequences were obtained from peripheral blood. The receptors stem from a human donor in a cohort sampled during active COVID-19.

The chain combines TRBV14 with TRBJ2-2; TRBD2 agrees at 8 bases. The CDR3 consists of 17 residues. Looked up from germline, CDR1 is SGHDN and CDR2 is FVKESK. V shed 2 bases, J shed 6 bases, and the junction held 11 bases outside the gene matches. CDR3: CASSQRTSGFRAGELFF. The CDR3 DNA sequence: TGTGCCAGCAGCCAACGCACTAGCGGATTCCGGGCCGGGGAGCTGTTTTTT. The full variable domain, completed using reference TRBV14 and TRBJ2-2, is EAGVTQFPSHSVIEKGQTVTLRCDPISGHDNLYWYRRVMGKEIKFLLHFVKESKQDESGMPNNRFLAERTGGTYSTLKVQPAELEDSGVYFCASSQRTSGFRAGELFFGEGSRLTVL.

The chain recombines TRBV12-3 or TRBV12-4 with TRBJ2-7, with 7 bases lining up with TRBD1. The V gene end was trimmed by 7 bases and the J gene end by 6 bases; junction bases not matched to a gene: 9. This CDR3 has 13 residues. The CDR3 sequence is CASTRQGTPEQYF. The CDR3 DNA is TGTGCCAGCACTCGACAGGGTACCCCCGAGCAGTACTTC.

This sequence joins TRBV27 and TRBJ2-6; D gene uncertain. This CDR3 comprises 16 residues. From germline, CDR1 is MNHEY and CDR2 SMNVEV (reference sequence). V was cut by 1 base and J by 3 bases, with 10 bases left in between. CDR3 in DNA: TGTGCCAGCAGTTTATTCAGGTTAGATGGGGCCAACGTCCTGACTTTC. It encodes CASSLFRLDGANVLTF.

This chain uses TRBV10-1 with TRBJ2-3, with 12 bases lining up with TRBD2. The CDR3 extends over 17 amino acids. V lost 0 bases, J lost 4 bases, and 5 bases stayed unmatched. Germline V gene lookup returns CDR1 WNHNN and CDR2 SYGVQD (reference sequence). The CDR3 DNA is TGCGCCAGCAGTGAGTCCCGACTAGCGGGAGTGTCAGATACGCAGTATTTT. Translation: CASSESRLAGVSDTQYF.

In its sample, this clone was seen a few times. The V and J genes are TRBV6-2 or TRBV6-3 and TRBJ1-1, with TRBD1 matching 8 bases. The germline CDR1 and CDR2 sequences are MNHEY and SVGEGT. The ends lost 5 bases at V and 1 base at J; junction bases unmatched: 6. This CDR3 is built from 15 residues. The DNA of the CDR3 is TGTGCCAGCAGTGCTACCGGGACAGGGAACACTGAAGCTTTCTTT. The encoded protein is CASSATGTGNTEAFF.

This clone was counted a single time. This chain uses TRBV28 with TRBJ1-2, with 10 bases that match TRBD1. The CDR3 consists of 14 residues. Trimming took 5 bases from V and 7 from J; bases not matched to a gene: 7. The V gene's germline CDR1 is MDHEN and CDR2 SYDVKM. CDR3 DNA: TGTGCCAGCAGTGAGCTGGGACAGGGGTCTGGCTACACCTTC. Translated: CASSELGQGSGYTF.

This chain joins TRBV6-5 and TRBJ1-2; tentative D call: TRBD1 (5 bases). The CDR3 spans 14 residues. With 2 bases removed from V and 5 bases from J, the gap between germline ends came to 12 bases. Per germline, CDR1 MNHEY and CDR2 SVGAGI. The CDR3 bases are TGTGCCAGCAGTTACGATCTACAGGTTTATGGCTACACCTTC. This sequence encodes CASSYDLQVYGYTF.

The rearrangement links TRBV3-1 (or the pseudogene TRBV3-2) to TRBJ2-1; TRBD2 matches 7 bases. The junction had 11 bases not matched to a gene; V was cut back by 4 bases and J by 5 bases. Germline V CDR1 and CDR2: LGHDT, YNNKEL (reference sequence). The CDR3 contains 16 residues. DNA of the CDR3: TGTGCCAGCAGCCGCCCGCTCGCTAGCGGCCACAATGAGCAGTTCTTC. It specifies CASSRPLASGHNEQFF.